This T cell receptor (beta chain) was sequenced for a study of T cell responses to AZD1222 COVID-19 vaccine. CDR1 and CDR2 from the germline V gene are LNHDA and SQIVND (reference sequence). V gave up 3 bases and J gave up 5 bases, with 3 bases separating them. The CDR3 consists of 11 residues. Libraries were prepared by immunoSEQ multiplex PCR; TCRdb keeps only in-frame clonotypes and omits some of them. The profile shows about 140,000 clones, about 91% of them singletons. The sequencing here drew on peripheral blood, taken on day 0 of AZD1222 vaccination. The sequence was obtained from an adult in good health. The chain has TRBV19 and TRBJ2-3; no firm D call. For the CDR3, the DNA is TGTGCCAGTAGTATTGGAGATACGCAGTATTTT. Residues: CASSIGDTQYF.